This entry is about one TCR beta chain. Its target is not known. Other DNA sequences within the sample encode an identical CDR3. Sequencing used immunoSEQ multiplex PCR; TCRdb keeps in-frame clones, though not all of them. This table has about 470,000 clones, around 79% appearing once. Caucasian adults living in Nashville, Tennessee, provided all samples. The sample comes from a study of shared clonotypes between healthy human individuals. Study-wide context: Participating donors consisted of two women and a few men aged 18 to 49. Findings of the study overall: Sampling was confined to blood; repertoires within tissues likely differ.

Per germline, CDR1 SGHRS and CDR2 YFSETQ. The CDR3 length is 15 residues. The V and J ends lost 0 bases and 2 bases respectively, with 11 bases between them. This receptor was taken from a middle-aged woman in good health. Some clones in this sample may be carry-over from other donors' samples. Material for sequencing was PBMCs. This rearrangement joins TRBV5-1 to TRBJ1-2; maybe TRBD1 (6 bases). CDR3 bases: TGCGCCAGCAGCTTGGAGGCAGGGGTCAACTATGGCTACACCTTC. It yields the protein CASSLEAGVNYGYTF.